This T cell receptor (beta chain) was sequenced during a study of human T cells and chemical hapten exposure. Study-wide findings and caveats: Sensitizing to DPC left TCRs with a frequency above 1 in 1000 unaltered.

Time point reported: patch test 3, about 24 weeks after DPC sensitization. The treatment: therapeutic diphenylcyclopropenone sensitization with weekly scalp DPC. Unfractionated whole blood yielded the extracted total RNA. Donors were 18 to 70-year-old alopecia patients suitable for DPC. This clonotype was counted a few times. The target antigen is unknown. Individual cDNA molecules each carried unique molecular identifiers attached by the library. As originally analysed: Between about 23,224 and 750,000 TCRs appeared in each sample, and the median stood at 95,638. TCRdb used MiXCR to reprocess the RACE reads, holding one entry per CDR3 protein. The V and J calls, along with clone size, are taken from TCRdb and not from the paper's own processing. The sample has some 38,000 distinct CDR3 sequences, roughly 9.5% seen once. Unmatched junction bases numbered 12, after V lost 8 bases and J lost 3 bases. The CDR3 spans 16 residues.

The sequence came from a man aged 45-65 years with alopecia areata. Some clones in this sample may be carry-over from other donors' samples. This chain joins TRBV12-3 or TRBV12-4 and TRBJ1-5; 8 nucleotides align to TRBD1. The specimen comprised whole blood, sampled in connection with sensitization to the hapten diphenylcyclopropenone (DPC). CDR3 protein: CASGFIPGGINQPQHF. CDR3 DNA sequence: TGTGCCAGCGGCTTCATCCCAGGGGGCATCAATCAGCCCCAGCATTTT.